Below are 22 T cell receptor beta chains sequenced from a single sample in a study of blood T cell repertoires in COVID-19. The table came from immunoSEQ multiplex PCR; TCRdb's copy has only in-frame clones and leaves some out. The sample holds about 78,000 clones; roughly 87% are singletons and the top ten take 1%. Sequences were obtained from peripheral blood. The receptors derive from a woman between 45 and 60 years old in a cohort sampled during active COVID-19.

V is TRBV28 and J is TRBJ1-4, with TRBD1 matching 8 bases. Germline CDR1 and CDR2: MDHEN and SYDVKM. With V trimmed by 6 bases and J by 8 bases, 8 bases remained unmatched. The CDR3 length is 14 residues. CDR3 in DNA: TGTGCCAGCAGAAAAGACAGGGGCTACGAAAAACTGTTTTTT. This gives the protein CASRKDRGYEKLFF.

The J gene is TRBJ1-2, the V gene TRBV7-2, with TRBD1 matching 7 bases. The J segment lost 5 bases and the V segment lost 1 base, leaving 10 bases of the junction unmatched. The CDR3 runs to 16 residues. Germline V gene lookup returns CDR1 SGHTA and CDR2 FQGNSA. CDR3 protein: CASSLEGGQPSYGYTF. The CDR3 DNA is TGTGCCAGCAGCTTAGAAGGGGGACAGCCCTCTTATGGCTACACCTTC.

The chain employs TRBV4-1 and TRBJ2-7, with D tentatively TRBD2 (6 bases). Germline V gene sequence: CDR1 MGHRA, CDR2 YSYEKL. The CDR3 runs 15 residues. Trimming took 1 base from V and 4 from J, leaving 14 bases between them. CDR3 amino acids: CASSQGPSDPYEQYF. The CDR3 coding sequence is TGCGCCAGCAGCCAAGGGCCTAGCGACCCGTACGAGCAGTACTTC.

This clone was recorded a few times. V is TRBV1 and J is TRBJ2-7; TRBD1 was called by the table and not checked on the DNA. TRBV1 is listed as a pseudogene. The CDR3 extends over 13 amino acids. CDR3 coding DNA: TGCACCAGCAGTTCCGACAGGGTCTACGAGCAGTACTTC. This gives the protein CTSSSDRVYEQYF.

This chain connects TRBV14 to TRBJ2-1; the D gene is possibly TRBD1 (6 bases). The ends were cut back, 6 bases at V and 7 bases at J, with 13 bases in the middle. The CDR3 runs 13 residues. Germline CDR1 and CDR2: SGHDN and FVKESK. DNA for the CDR3: TGTGCCAGCAGACAGGACAGAATTAATGAGCAGTTCTTC. Amino acid sequence: CASRQDRINEQFF.

The chain joins TRBV29-1 to TRBJ2-1, with D maybe TRBD2 (6 bases). This CDR3 comprises 11 residues. With 3 bases removed from V and 6 bases from J, the gap between germline ends came to 6 bases. The V gene's germline CDR1 is SQVTM and CDR2 ANQGSEA. The CDR3 coding sequence is TGCAGCGTTGAGGGGGGCAATGAGCAGTTCTTC. The encoded protein is CSVEGGNEQFF.

This sequence joins TRBV28 and TRBJ1-4; possible D gene TRBD1, 5 bases. V shed 3 bases and J shed 5 bases, with 10 bases lying between them. This CDR3 region has 14 residues. Germline CDR1 MDHEN, CDR2 SYDVKM. The DNA for the CDR3 is TGTGCCAGCAGTTTTTACAGGATGAATGAAAAACTGTTTTTT. This sequence encodes CASSFYRMNEKLFF. Together with reference TRBV28 and TRBJ1-4, the CDR3 gives the full variable domain: DVKVTQSSRYLVKRTGEKVFLECVQDMDHENMFWYRQDPGLGLRLIYFSYDVKMKEKGDIPEGYSVSREKKERFSLILESASTNQTSMYLCASSFYRMNEKLFFGSGTQLSVL.

This chain connects TRBV11-3 to TRBJ1-2; weak D call: TRBD1 (5 bases). Germline V gene sequence: CDR1 SGHNT, CDR2 YENEEA. V lost 6 bases, J lost 0 bases, and 14 bases lay in between. The CDR3 has 15 amino acids. CDR3 nucleotides: TGTGCCAGCAGGGGGGGAAATATACCTAACTATGGCTACACCTTC. Amino acids: CASRGGNIPNYGYTF.

CDR3 DNA sequence: TGTGCCAGCAGCCAACCCGGGGTAGTACCTTCCTACGAGCAGTACTTC. It yields the protein CASSQPGVVPSYEQYF. The chain combines TRBV4-2 with TRBJ2-7; D might be TRBD2 (5 bases). Between the trimmed V and J ends, which lost 2 bases and 1 base, there was a span of 15 bases. The V gene's germline CDR1 is LGHNA and CDR2 YNFKEQ. The CDR3 contains 16 residues.

This chain uses TRBV9 with TRBJ2-7; 7 nucleotides line up with TRBD1. Unmatched junction bases numbered 3, after V lost 0 bases and J lost 3 bases. Germline V gene lookup returns CDR1 SGDLS and CDR2 YYNGEE. The CDR3 loop spans 14 amino acids. For the CDR3, the DNA is TGTGCCAGCAGCGTAGGTTCAGGGGGCTACGAGCAGTACTTC. Translated: CASSVGSGGYEQYF. The full variable domain, completed using reference TRBV9 and TRBJ2-7, is DSGVTQTPKHLITATGQRVTLRCSPRSGDLSVYWYQQSLDQGLQFLIQYYNGEERAKGNILERFSAQQFPDLHSELNLSSLELGDSALYFCASSVGSGGYEQYFGPGTRLTVT.

The genes are TRBV7-8 and TRBJ2-3, with 7 bases identical to TRBD1. This CDR3 comprises 15 residues. Germline CDR1 reads SGHVS; CDR2 reads FQNEAQ. The V and J ends lost 4 bases and 0 bases, in that order; junction bases with no gene match: 4. CDR3 amino acids: CASSSPGQSTDTQYF. The CDR3 coding sequence is TGTGCCAGCAGCTCCCCGGGACAGAGCACAGATACGCAGTATTTT.

The chain is built from TRBV6-4 and TRBJ2-3; 10 positions match TRBD2. J lost 1 base, V lost 2 bases, and 0 bases had no gene match. Germline V gene data show CDR1 as MRHNA and CDR2 as SNTAGT. The CDR3 covers 15 residues. The CDR3 sequence is CASSDGTSGTDTQYF. CDR3 sequence (DNA): TGTGCCAGCAGTGACGGGACTAGCGGCACAGATACGCAGTATTTT.

The chain uses TRBV9 and TRBJ2-1; 7 positions match TRBD2. CDR1 and CDR2 (germline): SGDLS, YYNGEE. The CDR3 has 13 amino acids. The ends lost 3 bases at V and 7 bases at J; junction bases unmatched: 4. The CDR3 spells CASSAWEGNEQFF. CDR3 DNA: TGTGCCAGCAGCGCCTGGGAGGGGAATGAGCAGTTCTTC. The full variable domain, rest sourced from reference TRBV9 and TRBJ2-1, is DSGVTQTPKHLITATGQRVTLRCSPRSGDLSVYWYQQSLDQGLQFLIQYYNGEERAKGNILERFSAQQFPDLHSELNLSSLELGDSALYFCASSAWEGNEQFFGPGTRLTVL.

With respect to this clone: The junction shows a germline mismatch at one end, possibly a read error. The CDR3 DNA reads as TGTGCCAGCAGTTTGGGACAGGGGAGATACGAGCAGTACTTC. It translates to CASSLGQGRYEQYF. V gene TRBV5-6 combines with J gene TRBJ2-7; 10 nucleotides match TRBD1. The CDR3 spans 14 residues. Per germline, CDR1 SGHDT and CDR2 YYEEEE.

The chain links TRBV7-2 to TRBJ1-3; D remains unclear. Deletions cut 2 bases from V and 0 bases from J, with 5 bases between. Germline-derived CDR1 and CDR2 are SGHTA and FQGNSA. The CDR3 is made up of 14 amino acids. CDR3 residues: CASSLQNSGNTIYF. CDR3 nucleotides: TGTGCCAGCAGCTTACAGAACTCTGGAAACACCATATATTTT.

The rearrangement joins TRBV11-2 to TRBJ2-7; no reliable D call. The CDR3 has 13 residues. V gave up 3 bases and J gave up 4 bases, with 10 bases separating them. Germline lookup yields CDR1 SGHAT and CDR2 FQNNGV. The CDR3: CASSFASRYEQYF. Here the CDR3 DNA reads TGTGCCAGCAGCTTTGCTAGTCGTTACGAGCAGTACTTC.

This chain connects TRBV11-2 to TRBJ1-1; possibly TRBD1 for D (6 bases). The CDR3 length is 15 residues. The V and J ends lost 7 bases and 1 base respectively, with 16 bases between them. The germline V gene has CDR1 SGHAT and CDR2 FQNNGV. The DNA of the CDR3 is TGTGCCAGCATGCTTCTTGTACAGGGGAACACTGAAGCTTTCTTT. Its translation is CASMLLVQGNTEAFF. Full variable domain (rest looked up from reference TRBV11-2 and TRBJ1-1): EAGVAQSPRYKIIEKRQSVAFWCNPISGHATLYWYQQILGQGPKLLIQFQNNGVVDDSQLPKDRFSAERLKGVDSTLKIQPAKLEDSAVYLCASMLLVQGNTEAFFGQGTRLTVV.

V usage is TRBV3-1 (or the pseudogene TRBV3-2) and J usage is TRBJ2-2; D remains ambiguous. V was shortened by 1 base and J by 4 bases, with 7 bases between the two germline ends. Germline values: CDR1 LGHDT, CDR2 YNNKEL (reference sequence). This CDR3 spans 14 amino acids. CDR3 bases: TGTGCCAGCAGCCAAGTCAGGTCCACCGGGGAGCTGTTTTTT. Protein sequence: CASSQVRSTGELFF.

The chain carries TRBV6-5 and TRBJ2-7, with 7 bases lining up with TRBD1. CDR3 size: 15 residues. V dropped 4 bases and J dropped 0; count of bases not matched to a gene: 6. Germline CDR1 MNHEY, CDR2 SVGAGI. CDR3 nucleotides: TGTGCCAGCAGTTCTCCCGGACAGGTCTCCTACGAGCAGTACTTC. This gives the protein CASSSPGQVSYEQYF.

This sequence joins TRBV6-1 and TRBJ2-7; 8 nucleotides line up with TRBD1. Germline V gene data show CDR1 as MNHNS and CDR2 as SASEGT. Trimming at V came to 1 base and at J to 5 bases, leaving 10 bases not matched to a gene. This CDR3 has 16 amino acids. In DNA, the CDR3 is TGTGCCAGCAGTGAAGGCCCCGGACAGGGCAAGAACGAGCAGTACTTC. The encoded protein is CASSEGPGQGKNEQYF.

This chain connects TRBV30 to TRBJ1-2; no firm D call. The length of the CDR3 is 12 residues. Germline V gene lookup returns CDR1 GTSNPN and CDR2 SVGIG (reference sequence). V lost 4 bases and J lost 9, with 15 bases in between. CDR3 residues: CAWIEGVDSYTF. The CDR3 nucleotides are TGTGCCTGGATAGAGGGAGTCGACAGCTACACCTTC.

The J gene is TRBJ2-7, the V gene TRBV4-2; possibly TRBD1 for D (6 bases). The germline V and J ends were trimmed by 5 bases and 1 base, with 9 bases remaining between them. The CDR3 has 13 residues. The germline V gene encodes CDR1 LGHNA and CDR2 YNFKEQ. CDR3 region: CASSADRSYEQYF. DNA of the CDR3: TGTGCCAGCAGCGCCGACAGGTCCTACGAGCAGTACTTC.